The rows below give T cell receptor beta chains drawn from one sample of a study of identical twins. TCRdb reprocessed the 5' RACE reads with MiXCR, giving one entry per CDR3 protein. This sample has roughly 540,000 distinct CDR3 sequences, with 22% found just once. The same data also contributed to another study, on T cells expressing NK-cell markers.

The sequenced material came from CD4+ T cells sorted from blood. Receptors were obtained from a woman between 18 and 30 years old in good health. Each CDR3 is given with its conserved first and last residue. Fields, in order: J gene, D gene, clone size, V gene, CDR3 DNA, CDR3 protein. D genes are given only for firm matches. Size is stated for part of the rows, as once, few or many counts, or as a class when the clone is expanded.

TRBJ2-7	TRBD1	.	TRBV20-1	TGCAGTGCTCCCGGACAGGTCCCGAACTACGAGCAGTACTTC	CSAPGQVPNYEQYF
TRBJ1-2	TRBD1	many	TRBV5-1	TGCGCCAGCAGCTTGCTCGACAGGGGCTATGGCTACACCTTC	CASSLLDRGYGYTF
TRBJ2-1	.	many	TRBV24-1	TGTGCCACCTCCACTTCTAACAATGAGCAGTTCTTC	CATSTSNNEQFF
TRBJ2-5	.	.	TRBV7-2	TGTGCCAGCAGCTCCGTCGGCGGGACGGAGACCCAGTACTTC	CASSSVGGTETQYF
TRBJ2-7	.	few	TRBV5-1	TGCGCCAGCAGCTATGACAGCTCCTACGAGCAGTACTTC	CASSYDSSYEQYF
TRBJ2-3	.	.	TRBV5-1	TGCGCCAGCAGCTTGGGATTTTCGGCCAGCACAGATACGCAGTATTTT	CASSLGFSASTDTQYF
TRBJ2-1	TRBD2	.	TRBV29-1	TGCAGCGCCGGAAAAGGTAGCGGGGGTTGGTACAATGAGCAGTTCTTC	CSAGKGSGGWYNEQFF
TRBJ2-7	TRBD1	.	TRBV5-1	TGCGCCAGCAGCCCAAGGGACAGGTGGTACGAGCAGTACTTC	CASSPRDRWYEQYF
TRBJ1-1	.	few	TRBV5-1	TGCGCCAGCAGCTTGGTACAGGCCTCCTACACTGAAGCTTTCTTT	CASSLVQASYTEAFF
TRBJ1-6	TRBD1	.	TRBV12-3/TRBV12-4	TGTGCCAGCAGTTCCGACAGGGCCCCGGATTCACCCCTCCACTTT	CASSSDRAPDSPLHF
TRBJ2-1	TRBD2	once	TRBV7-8	TGTGCCAGCGGCCTACTAGCGGGAGGCAATGAGCAGTTCTTC	CASGLLAGGNEQFF
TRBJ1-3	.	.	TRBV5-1	TGCGCCAGCAGCTTGGGGGACGGACAAATCACTGGAAACACCATATATTTT	CASSLGDGQITGNTIYF
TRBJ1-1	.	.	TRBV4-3	TGCGCCAGCAGCCAAGATGAAATCCCCAGGACGGCTTTCTTT	CASSQDEIPRTAFF
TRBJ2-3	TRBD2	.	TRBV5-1	TGCGCCAGCAGCGGTGGACTAGCGGGAGGGCTGAGCACAAATACGCAGTATTTT	CASSGGLAGGLSTNTQYF
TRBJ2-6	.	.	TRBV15	TGTGCCACCAGCAGAGATCCCGGATCTGGGGCCAACGTCCTGACTTTC	CATSRDPGSGANVLTF
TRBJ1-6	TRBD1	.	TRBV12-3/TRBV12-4	TGTGCCTCCAGTTCCCCGAGGGGGCAGGGGGATTCACCCCTCCACTTT	CASSSPRGQGDSPLHF
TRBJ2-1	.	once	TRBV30	TGTGCCTGGAGTCGCTCTCTCTCCTACAATGAGCAGTTCTTC	CAWSRSLSYNEQFF
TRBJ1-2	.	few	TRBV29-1	TGCAGCGTGAACGCCGGCGGGGGGCTTAACTATGGCTACACCTTC	CSVNAGGGLNYGYTF
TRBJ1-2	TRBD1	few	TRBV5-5	TGTGCCAGCAGCTCGGGTGTGGGACAGGGGTTTGGCTACACCTTC	CASSSGVGQGFGYTF
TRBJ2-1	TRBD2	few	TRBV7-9	TGTGCCAGCAGCTTACTAGCGGGAGTAGATGAGCAGTTCTTC	CASSLLAGVDEQFF
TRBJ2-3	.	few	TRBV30	TGTGCCTGGAGTCCCCAGCGGGCCACAGATACGCAGTATTTT	CAWSPQRATDTQYF
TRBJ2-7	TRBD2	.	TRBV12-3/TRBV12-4	TGTGCCAGCAGTCGATATGGGGGGGGGGAGGACTACGAGCAGTACTTC	CASSRYGGGEDYEQYF
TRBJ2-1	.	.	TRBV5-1	TGCGCCAGCAGCTTGGTTAGGGGGACCCTTAGGTACAATGAGCAGTTCTTC	CASSLVRGTLRYNEQFF
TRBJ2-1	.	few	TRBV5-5	TGTGCCAGCAGCTTGGGAGGACAGATGATTTACAATGAGCAGTTCTTC	CASSLGGQMIYNEQFF
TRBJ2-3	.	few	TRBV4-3	TGCGCCAGCAGCCAAGGCCTGCTAGCCGATACGCAGTATTTT	CASSQGLLADTQYF
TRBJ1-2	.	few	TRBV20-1	TGCAGTGCTAGAGATTCGATTAACCAGGGGCTCTATGGCTACACCTTC	CSARDSINQGLYGYTF
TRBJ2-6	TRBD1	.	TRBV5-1	TGCGCCAGCAGCCCGACAGGGCCCTACTCTGGGGCCAACGTCCTGACTTTC	CASSPTGPYSGANVLTF
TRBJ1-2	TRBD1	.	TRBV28	TGTGCCACCCTGACAGGGGGGGGCTACACCTTC	CATLTGGGYTF
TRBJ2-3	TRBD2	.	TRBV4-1	TGCGCCAGCAGCCACCCTAGCGGGAGGGCCGCTAGCACAGATACGCAGTATTTT	CASSHPSGRAASTDTQYF
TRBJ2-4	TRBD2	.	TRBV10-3	TGTGCCACCAGCGAACCGGGGGGAGCCAAAAACATTCAGTACTTC	CATSEPGGAKNIQYF
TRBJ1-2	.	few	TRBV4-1	TGCGCCAGCAGCCAAGATCGAGGGGGGATCTCGGGTGGCTACACCTTC	CASSQDRGGISGGYTF
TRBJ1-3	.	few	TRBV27	TGTGCCAGCAGCCCAATCGGCCGAAACACCATATATTTT	CASSPIGRNTIYF
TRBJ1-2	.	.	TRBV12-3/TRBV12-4	TGTGCCAGCAGCCTATTCGACCTATATGGCTACACCTTC	CASSLFDLYGYTF
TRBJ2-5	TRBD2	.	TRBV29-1	TGCAGCGTAGCGGGGGTTGAGGAGACCCAGTACTTC	CSVAGVEETQYF
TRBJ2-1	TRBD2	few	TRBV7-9	TGTGCCAGCAGCGCCGGGACTAGGTGTTTCTTC	CASSAGTRCFF
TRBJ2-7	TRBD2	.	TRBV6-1	TGTGCCAGCAGAGAGCGGGGGGCCTACGAGCAGTACTTC	CASRERGAYEQYF
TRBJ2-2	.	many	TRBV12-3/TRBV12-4	TGTGCCAGCAGTCCTGATGCGAACACCGGGGAGCTGTTTTTT	CASSPDANTGELFF
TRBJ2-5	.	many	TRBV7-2	TGTGCCAGCAGCACTGGCTCCGTCCAAGAGACCCAGTACTTC	CASSTGSVQETQYF
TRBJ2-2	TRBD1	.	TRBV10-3	TGTGCCATCAGTGGGGGACAGGGCGAAGACCATGAGCTGTTTTTT	CAISGGQGEDHELFF
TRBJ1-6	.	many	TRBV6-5	TGTGCCAGCAGTTACTCTATGCAGGGTTCGACTTCACCCCTCCACTTT	CASSYSMQGSTSPLHF
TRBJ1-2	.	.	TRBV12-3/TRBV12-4	TGTGCCAGCAGTTTTGCTCGTGGGGGCTACACCTTC	CASSFARGGYTF
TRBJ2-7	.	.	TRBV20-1	TGCAGTGCTAGACCCGGGACGGGCGGCTACGAGCAGTACTTC	CSARPGTGGYEQYF
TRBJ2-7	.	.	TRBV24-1	TGTGCCACCAGTGACTCTCGGACTACCGAGCAGTACTTC	CATSDSRTTEQYF
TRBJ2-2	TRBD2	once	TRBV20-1	TGCAGGGCCCACTCCCCGGGACTAGCGGGAGGAGGCACCGGGGAGCTGTTTTTT	CRAHSPGLAGGGTGELFF
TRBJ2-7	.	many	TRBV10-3	TGTGCCATCAGTGAAGCGATCCTAGAAATCTACGAGCAGTACTTC	CAISEAILEIYEQYF